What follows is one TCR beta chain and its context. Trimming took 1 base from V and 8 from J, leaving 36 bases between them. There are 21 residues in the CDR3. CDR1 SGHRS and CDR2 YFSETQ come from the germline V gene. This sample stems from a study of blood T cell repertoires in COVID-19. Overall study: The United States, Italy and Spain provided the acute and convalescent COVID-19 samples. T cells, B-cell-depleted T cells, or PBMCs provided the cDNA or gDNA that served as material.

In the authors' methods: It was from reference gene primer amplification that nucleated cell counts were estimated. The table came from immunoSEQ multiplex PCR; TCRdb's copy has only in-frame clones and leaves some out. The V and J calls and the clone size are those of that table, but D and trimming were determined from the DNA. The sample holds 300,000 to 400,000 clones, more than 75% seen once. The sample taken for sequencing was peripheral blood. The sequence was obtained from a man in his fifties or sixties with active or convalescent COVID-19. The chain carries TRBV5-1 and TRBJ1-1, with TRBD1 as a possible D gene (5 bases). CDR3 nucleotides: TGCGCCAGCAGCTTGTACTCTCGTCCAGAAGGGGTGAGTGGGGAGGAGAACGAAGCTTTCTTT. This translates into CASSLYSRPEGVSGEENEAFF.